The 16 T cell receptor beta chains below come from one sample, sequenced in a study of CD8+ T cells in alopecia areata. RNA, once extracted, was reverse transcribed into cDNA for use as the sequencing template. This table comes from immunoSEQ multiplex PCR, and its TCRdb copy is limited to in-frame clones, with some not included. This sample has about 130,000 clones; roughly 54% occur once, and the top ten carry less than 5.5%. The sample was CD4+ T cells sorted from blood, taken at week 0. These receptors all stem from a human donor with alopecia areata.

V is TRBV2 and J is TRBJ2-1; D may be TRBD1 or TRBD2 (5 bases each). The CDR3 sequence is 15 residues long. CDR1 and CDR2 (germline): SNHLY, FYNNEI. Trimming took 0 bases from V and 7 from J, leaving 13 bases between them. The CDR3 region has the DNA TGTGCCAGCAGTGAAGCGGGGCTAGCCGGAAATGAGCAGTTCTTC. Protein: CASSEAGLAGNEQFF.

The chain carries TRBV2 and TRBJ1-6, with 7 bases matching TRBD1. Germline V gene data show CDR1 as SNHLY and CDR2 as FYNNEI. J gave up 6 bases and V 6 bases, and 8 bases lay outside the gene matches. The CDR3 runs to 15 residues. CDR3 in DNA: TGTGCCAGCAGCCCCTATAGGGGGCCTAATTCACCCCTCCACTTT. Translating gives CASSPYRGPNSPLHF.

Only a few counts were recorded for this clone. CDR3 nucleotides: TGTGCCGGGTCAAGGGACAGCGAGAACATTCAGTACTTC. Amino acids: CAGSRDSENIQYF. This rearrangement joins TRBV7-9 to TRBJ2-4; 7 bases fit TRBD1. Germline V gene sequence: CDR1 SEHNR, CDR2 FQNEAQ (reference sequence). The CDR3 has 13 amino acids. The junction had 11 bases not matched to a gene; V was cut back by 11 bases and J by 7 bases.

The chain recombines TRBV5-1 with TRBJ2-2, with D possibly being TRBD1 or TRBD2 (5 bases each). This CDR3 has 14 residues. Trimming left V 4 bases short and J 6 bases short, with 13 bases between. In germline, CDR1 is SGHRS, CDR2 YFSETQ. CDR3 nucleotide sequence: TGCGCCAGCAGCCGGGACCGCGCGGCCGGGGAGCTGTTTTTT. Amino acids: CASSRDRAAGELFF. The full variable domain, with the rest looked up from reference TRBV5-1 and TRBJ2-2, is KAGVTQTPRYLIKTRGQQVTLSCSPISGHRSVSWYQQTPGQGLQFLFEYFSETQRNKGNFPGRFSGRQFSNSRSEMNVSTLELGDSALYLCASSRDRAAGELFFGEGSRLTVL.

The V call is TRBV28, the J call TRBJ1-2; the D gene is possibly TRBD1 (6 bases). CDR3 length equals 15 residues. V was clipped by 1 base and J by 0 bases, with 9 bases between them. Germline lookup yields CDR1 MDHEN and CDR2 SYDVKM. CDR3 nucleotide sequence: TGTGCCAGCAGTTTATTAGACAGGCCTAACTATGGCTACACCTTC. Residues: CASSLLDRPNYGYTF.

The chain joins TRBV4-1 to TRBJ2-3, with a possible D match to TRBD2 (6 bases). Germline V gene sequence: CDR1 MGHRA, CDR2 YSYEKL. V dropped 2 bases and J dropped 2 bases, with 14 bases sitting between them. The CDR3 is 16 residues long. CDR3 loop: CASSQRTGGFTDTQYF. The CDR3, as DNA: TGCGCCAGCAGCCAACGGACCGGGGGATTCACAGATACGCAGTATTTT.

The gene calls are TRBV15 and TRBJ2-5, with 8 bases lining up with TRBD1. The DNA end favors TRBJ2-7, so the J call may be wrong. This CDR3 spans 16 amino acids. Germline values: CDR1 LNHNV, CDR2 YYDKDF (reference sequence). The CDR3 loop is CATSRQGGPDRDEQYF. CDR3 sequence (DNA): TGTGCCACCAGCAGACAGGGGGGCCCGGACAGGGACGAGCAGTACTTC.

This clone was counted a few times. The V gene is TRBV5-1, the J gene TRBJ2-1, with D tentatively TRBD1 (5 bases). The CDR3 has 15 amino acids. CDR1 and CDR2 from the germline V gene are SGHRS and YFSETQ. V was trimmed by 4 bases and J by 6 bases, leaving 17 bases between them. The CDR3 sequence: CASSRGPTARNEQFF. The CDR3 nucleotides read TGCGCCAGCAGCAGGGGTCCTACGGCCCGCAATGAGCAGTTCTTC.

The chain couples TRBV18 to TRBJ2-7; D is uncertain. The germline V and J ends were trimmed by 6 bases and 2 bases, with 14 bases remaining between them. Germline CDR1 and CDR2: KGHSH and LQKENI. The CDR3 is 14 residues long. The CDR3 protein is CASSPRWETYEQYF. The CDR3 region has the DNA TGTGCCAGCTCTCCTCGTTGGGAAACCTACGAGCAGTACTTC.

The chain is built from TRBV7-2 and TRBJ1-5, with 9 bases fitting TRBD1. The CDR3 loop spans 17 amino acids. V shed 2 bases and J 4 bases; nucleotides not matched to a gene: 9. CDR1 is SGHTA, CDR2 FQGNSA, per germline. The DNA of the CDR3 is TGTGCCAGCAGCTTAATCGGACAGGGGTTAGGGAATCAGCCCCAGCATTTT. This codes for CASSLIGQGLGNQPQHF.

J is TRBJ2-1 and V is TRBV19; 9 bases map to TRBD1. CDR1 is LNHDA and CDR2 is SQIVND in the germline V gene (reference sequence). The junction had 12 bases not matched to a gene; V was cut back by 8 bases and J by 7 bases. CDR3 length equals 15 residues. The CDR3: CASQYTGGKMNEQFF. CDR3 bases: TGTGCCAGTCAATATACAGGGGGCAAGATGAATGAGCAGTTCTTC.

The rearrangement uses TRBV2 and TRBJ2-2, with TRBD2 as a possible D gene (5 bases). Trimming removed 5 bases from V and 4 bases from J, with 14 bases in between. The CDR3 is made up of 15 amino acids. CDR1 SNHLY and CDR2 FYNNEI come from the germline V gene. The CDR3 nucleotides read TGTGCCAGCAGTCCCCAGGCTAGCCTCACCGGGGAGCTGTTTTTT. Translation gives CASSPQASLTGELFF.

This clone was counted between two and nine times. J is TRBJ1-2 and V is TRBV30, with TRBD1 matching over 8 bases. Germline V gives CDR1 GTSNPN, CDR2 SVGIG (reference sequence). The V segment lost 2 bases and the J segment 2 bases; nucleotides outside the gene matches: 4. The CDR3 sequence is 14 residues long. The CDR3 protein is CAWSTQGVNYGYTF. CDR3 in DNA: TGTGCCTGGAGTACACAGGGGGTCAACTATGGCTACACCTTC.

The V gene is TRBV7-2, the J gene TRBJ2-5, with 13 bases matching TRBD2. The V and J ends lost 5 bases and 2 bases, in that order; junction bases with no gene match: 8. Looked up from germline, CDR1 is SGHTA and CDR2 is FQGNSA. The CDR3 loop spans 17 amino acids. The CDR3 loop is CASSPGMTSGGQETQYF. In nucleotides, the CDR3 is TGTGCCAGCAGCCCGGGGATGACTAGCGGGGGGCAAGAGACCCAGTACTTC.

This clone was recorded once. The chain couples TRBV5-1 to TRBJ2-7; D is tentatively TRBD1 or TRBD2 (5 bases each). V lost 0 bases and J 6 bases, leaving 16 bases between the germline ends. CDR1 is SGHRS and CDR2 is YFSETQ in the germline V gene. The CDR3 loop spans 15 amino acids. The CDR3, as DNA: TGCGCCAGCAGCTTGGGGCTAGCAGGGCCCGGCGAGCAGTACTTC. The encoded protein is CASSLGLAGPGEQYF.

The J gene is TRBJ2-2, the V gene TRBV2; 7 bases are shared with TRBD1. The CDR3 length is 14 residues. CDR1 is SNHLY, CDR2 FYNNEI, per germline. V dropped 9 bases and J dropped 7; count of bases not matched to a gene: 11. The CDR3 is CASLYDRARGELFF. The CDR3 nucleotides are TGTGCCAGTCTCTATGACAGGGCTCGCGGGGAGCTGTTTTTT.